This T cell receptor beta chain was identified in a study of blood T cell repertoires in COVID-19. Assay used: immunoSEQ multiplex PCR; TCRdb lists only in-frame clones, some missing. The profile shows about 400,000 clones, approximately 91% of them singletons. CDR1 SQVTM and CDR2 ANQGSEA come from the germline V gene. V was pared by 6 bases and J by 3 bases, with 3 bases of the junction left unmatched. The CDR3 runs to 12 residues. The chain combines TRBV29-1 with TRBJ2-5; 8 bases are shared with TRBD2. This TCR was sampled from a middle-aged woman with acute COVID-19. The material sequenced was PBMCs or T cells enriched from blood (not recorded which). This CDR3 is CSVIGGEETQYF. The CDR3 DNA sequence: TGCAGCGTGATCGGGGGGGAAGAGACCCAGTACTTC. Supplemented by reference TRBV29-1 and TRBJ2-5, the full variable domain reads SAVISQKPSRDICQRGTSLTIQCQVDSQVTMMFWYRQQPGQSLTLIATANQGSEATYESGFVIDKFPISRPNLTFSTLTVSNMSPEDSSIYLCSVIGGEETQYFGPGTRLLVL.